A single sample gave rise to the 2 T cell receptor beta chains below, sequenced in a study of shared clonotypes between healthy human individuals. TCRdb's table, derived via immunoSEQ multiplex PCR, lists solely in-frame clones and lacks some. Altogether around 700,000 clones are present, 55% to 85% being singletons, with the ten largest covering around 2%. The specimen sequenced was memory CD4+ T cells sorted from blood. The subset is: CD45RA-negative fraction. The receptors originated from a woman in her twenties or thirties in good health.

V usage is TRBV11-2 and J usage is TRBJ2-1; 8 bases are a match to TRBD2. This CDR3 has 17 residues. CDR1 and CDR2 from the germline V gene are SGHAT and FQNNGV. Trimming cost V 5 bases and J 10 bases; bases outside gene matches: 19. The CDR3 region is CASSVDTWVVAGLEQFF. The CDR3 DNA follows: TGTGCCAGCAGCGTTGATACTTGGGTGGTAGCGGGGCTCGAGCAGTTCTTC.

This chain links TRBV11-2 with TRBJ2-2; D ambiguous. Germline lookup yields CDR1 SGHAT and CDR2 FQNNGV. V was pared by 0 bases and J by 2 bases, with 7 bases between. This CDR3 contains 15 residues. DNA of the CDR3: TGTGCCAGCAGCTTAGATCGACACAACACCGGGGAGCTGTTTTTT. It encodes CASSLDRHNTGELFF.